This TCR beta chain was retrieved from a study of blood T cell repertoires in COVID-19. At the level of the study: COVID-19 samples, acute and convalescent, were from the United States, Italy and Spain. In each case, the material was cDNA or gDNA derived from T cells, B-cell-depleted T cells, or PBMCs.

CDR1 is MDHEN and CDR2 is SYDVKM in the germline V gene. The length of the CDR3 is 16 residues. V lost 0 bases, J lost 4 bases, and 3 bases stayed unmatched. As originally analysed: Reference gene primer amplification gave estimated nucleated cell counts. TCRdb's table, derived via immunoSEQ multiplex PCR, lists solely in-frame clones and lacks some. The V and J calls and the clone size are those of that table, but D and trimming were determined from the DNA. The sample has over 250,000 clones; about 80% are singletons. The sequencing input was peripheral blood. The source of this sequence is a woman in her forties or fifties who had recovered from COVID-19. The rearrangement links TRBV28 to TRBJ2-3, with 11 positions matching TRBD1. CDR3 in DNA: TGTGCCAGCAGTTTATGGCAGGGACAGGGGGCAGATACGCAGTATTTT. Its protein product is CASSLWQGQGADTQYF.